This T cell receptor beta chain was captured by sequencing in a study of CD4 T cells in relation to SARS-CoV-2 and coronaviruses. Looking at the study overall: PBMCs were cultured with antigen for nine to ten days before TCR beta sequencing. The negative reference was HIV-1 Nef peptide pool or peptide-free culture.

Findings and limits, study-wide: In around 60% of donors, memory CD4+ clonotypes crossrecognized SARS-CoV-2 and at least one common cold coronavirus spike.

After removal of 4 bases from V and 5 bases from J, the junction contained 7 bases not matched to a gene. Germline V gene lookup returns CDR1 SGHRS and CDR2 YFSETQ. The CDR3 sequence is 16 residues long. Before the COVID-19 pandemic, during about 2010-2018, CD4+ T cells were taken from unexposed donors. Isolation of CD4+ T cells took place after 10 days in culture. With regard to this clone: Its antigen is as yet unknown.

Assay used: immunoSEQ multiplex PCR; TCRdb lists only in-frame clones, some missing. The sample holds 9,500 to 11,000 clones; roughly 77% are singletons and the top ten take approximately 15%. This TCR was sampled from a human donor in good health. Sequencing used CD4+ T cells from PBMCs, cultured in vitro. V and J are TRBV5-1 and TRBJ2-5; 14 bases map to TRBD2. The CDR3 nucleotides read TGCGCCAGCAGCACTGGGGGGACTAGCGGGGGCGAGACCCAGTACTTC. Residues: CASSTGGTSGGETQYF.